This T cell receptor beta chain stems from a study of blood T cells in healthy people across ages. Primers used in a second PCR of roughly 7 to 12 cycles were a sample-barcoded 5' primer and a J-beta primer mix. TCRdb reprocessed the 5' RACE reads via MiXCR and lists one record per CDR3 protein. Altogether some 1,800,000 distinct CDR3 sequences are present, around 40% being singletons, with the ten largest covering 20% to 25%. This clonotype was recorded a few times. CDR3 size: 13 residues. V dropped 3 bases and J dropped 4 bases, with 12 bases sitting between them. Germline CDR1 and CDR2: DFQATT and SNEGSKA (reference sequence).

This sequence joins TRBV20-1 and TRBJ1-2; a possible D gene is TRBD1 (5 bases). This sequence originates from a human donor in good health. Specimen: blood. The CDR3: CSASLRTTYGYTF. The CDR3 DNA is TGCAGTGCTAGTTTGAGGACAACCTATGGCTACACCTTC.